The TCR beta chain under discussion was sequenced for a study of blood T cells in healthy people across ages. Primed by a sample-barcoded 5' primer and a J-beta primer mix, a second PCR proceeded for 7 to 11 cycles. TCRdb used MiXCR to reprocess the 5' RACE reads, holding one entry per CDR3 protein. The profile covers 1.8 million or so distinct CDR3 sequences, with about 39% appearing a single time and 23% taken by the ten largest. CDR3 length equals 15 residues. Trimming at V came to 4 bases and at J to 4 bases, leaving 10 bases not matched to a gene. Germline V gene lookup returns CDR1 SGHRS and CDR2 YFSETQ.

The TCR sequence derives from a human donor in good health. The sequencing input was blood. The chain joins TRBV5-1 to TRBJ1-2; 7 nucleotides match TRBD1. The CDR3 reads CASSTARDRIYGYTF. Here the CDR3 DNA reads TGCGCCAGCAGCACCGCCCGGGACAGAATCTATGGCTACACCTTC.